What follows are 11 T cell receptor beta chains derived from one specimen sequenced in a study of T-cell reconstitution after alpha-beta-depleted transplantation in children. Using unique molecular identifiers, the investigators prepared the TCRbeta library. Using its own MiXCR run on the PCR reads, TCRdb lists one record per CDR3 protein. The table includes more than 500,000 distinct CDR3 sequences, over 9.5% detected once. The source material was PBMCs, mostly from graft donor cells, sampled 180 days after TCRalphabeta/CD19-depleted stem cell transplant. The receptors here all came from a female patient between 2 and 15 years old who had a stem cell transplant for aplastic anemia, so the T cells may come from the graft donor.

The chain employs TRBV20-1 and TRBJ2-1; 14 bases match TRBD2. J was trimmed by 4 bases and V by 4 bases; bases with no gene match: 6. This CDR3 has 16 residues. Germline V lookup: CDR1 DFQATT, CDR2 SNEGSKA (reference sequence). This chain's CDR3 is CSANPGLAGAYNEQFF. CDR3 nucleotides: TGCAGTGCTAACCCGGGACTAGCGGGAGCATACAATGAGCAGTTCTTC.

This clonotype came up a few times. The chain employs TRBV19 and TRBJ2-2; D is possibly TRBD2 (5 bases). Germline CDR1 LNHDA, CDR2 SQIVND (reference sequence). The CDR3 consists of 14 residues. The V and J ends lost 7 bases and 0 bases respectively, with 9 bases between them. The DNA for the CDR3 is TGTGCCAGTATGGACTTACCGAACACCGGGGAGCTGTTTTTT. Translating it yields CASMDLPNTGELFF.

This clonotype was observed at least ten times. CDR3 sequence reads: CASSRSPVLAKNIQYF. The DNA of the CDR3 is TGTGCCAGCAGCCGTAGTCCCGTGTTAGCCAAAAACATTCAGTACTTC. The chain has TRBV9 and TRBJ2-4; D is unresolved. The germline V gene has CDR1 SGDLS and CDR2 YYNGEE. Trimming took 4 bases from V and 0 from J, leaving 14 bases between them. The length of the CDR3 is 16 residues.

V usage is TRBV6-1 and J usage is TRBJ2-2; 15 bases are a match to TRBD2. Per germline, CDR1 MNHNS and CDR2 SASEGT. V shed 6 bases and J 8 bases; nucleotides not matched to a gene: 7. The CDR3 is 16 residues long. The CDR3 reads CASSPPGTSGRGELFF. CDR3 DNA: TGTGCCAGCAGCCCACCCGGGACTAGCGGGAGGGGGGAGCTGTTTTTT.

Many counts were recorded for this clonotype. The chain carries TRBV25-1 and TRBJ1-5; D gene unclear. Germline V gene data show CDR1 as MGHDK and CDR2 as SYGVNS. Trimming cost V 3 bases and J 0 bases, with 6 bases left between them. The CDR3 contains 14 residues. The CDR3 DNA follows: TGTGCCAGCAGTGATGGGATTAGCAATCAGCCCCAGCATTTT. Translated, it gives CASSDGISNQPQHF.

The table lists this clonotype with a few counts. The chain links TRBV28 to TRBJ1-5, with D perhaps TRBD1 (6 bases). The CDR3 is made up of 18 amino acids. V was cut by 2 bases and J by 0 bases, with 17 bases left in between. CDR1 and CDR2 from the germline V gene are MDHEN and SYDVKM. Here the CDR3 reads CASSLGVAGVLSNQPQHF. Written as DNA, the CDR3 is TGTGCCAGCAGTTTAGGGGTAGCAGGGGTCCTTAGCAATCAGCCCCAGCATTTT.

This clonotype was seen repeatedly, ten times or more. This sequence joins TRBV7-9 and TRBJ1-2; D gene uncertain. The CDR3 has 10 amino acids. The V and J ends lost 11 bases and 5 bases respectively, with 9 bases between them. Per germline, CDR1 SEHNR and CDR2 FQNEAQ (reference sequence). The CDR3, as DNA: TGTGCCTCCCGGGGATATGGCTACACCTTC. Translation: CASRGYGYTF.

This clonotype was detected a few times. The V gene is TRBV4-3, the J gene TRBJ2-7; TRBD2 aligns across 10 bases. This CDR3 spans 17 amino acids. V dropped 0 bases and J dropped 3; count of bases not matched to a gene: 8. CDR1 and CDR2 from the germline V gene are LGHNA and YSLEER. CDR3 loop: CASSQEGSGRAGYEQYV. CDR3 coding DNA: TGCGCCAGCAGCCAAGAGGGAAGCGGGAGGGCCGGCTACGAGCAGTACGTC.

This clonotype has a handful of counts. This chain connects TRBV6-1 to TRBJ1-1; unclear D gene. From germline, CDR1 is MNHNS and CDR2 SASEGT. Deletions cut 3 bases from V and 12 bases from J, with 14 bases between. The length of the CDR3 is 12 residues. The CDR3 is CASSDPTISPFF. CDR3 nucleotide sequence: TGTGCCAGCAGTGACCCGACAATCTCTCCTTTCTTT.

This clonotype was seen at least ten times. The CDR3 sequence is CASSPLGGSYEQYV. CDR3 DNA: TGTGCCAGCAGCCCTCTAGGAGGCTCCTACGAGCAGTACGTC. The chain carries TRBV7-2 and TRBJ2-7; a possible D gene is TRBD2 (5 bases). This CDR3 is built from 14 residues. Trimming took off 5 bases at V and 0 bases at J, with 11 bases between the two ends. The germline gives CDR1 SGHTA, CDR2 FQGNSA.

This clonotype was detected many times. This chain uses TRBV28 with TRBJ2-1; 8 bases align to TRBD1. Germline trimming cut 5 bases from V and 7 bases from J; bases unmatched to any gene: 10. The CDR3 extends over 15 amino acids. Germline V gene sequence: CDR1 MDHEN, CDR2 SYDVKM. The CDR3 DNA follows: TGTGCCAGCAGTCCGTCAGGGGGCCGGAGGAATGAGCAGTTCTTC. Its translation: CASSPSGGRRNEQFF.